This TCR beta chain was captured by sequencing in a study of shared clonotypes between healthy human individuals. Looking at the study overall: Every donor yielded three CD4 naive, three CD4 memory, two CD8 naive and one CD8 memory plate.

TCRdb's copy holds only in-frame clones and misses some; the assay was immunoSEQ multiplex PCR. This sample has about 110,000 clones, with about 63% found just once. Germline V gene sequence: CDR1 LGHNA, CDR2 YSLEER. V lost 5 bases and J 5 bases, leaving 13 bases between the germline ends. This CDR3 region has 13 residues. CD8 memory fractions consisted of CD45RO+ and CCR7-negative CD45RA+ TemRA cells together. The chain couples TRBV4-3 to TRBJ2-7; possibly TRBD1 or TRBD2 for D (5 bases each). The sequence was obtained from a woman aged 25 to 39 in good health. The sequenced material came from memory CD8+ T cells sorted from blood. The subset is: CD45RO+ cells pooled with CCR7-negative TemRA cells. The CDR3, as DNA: TGCGCCAGCAGCTTGAGGGGTGGAAACGAGCAGTACTTC. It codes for CASSLRGGNEQYF.